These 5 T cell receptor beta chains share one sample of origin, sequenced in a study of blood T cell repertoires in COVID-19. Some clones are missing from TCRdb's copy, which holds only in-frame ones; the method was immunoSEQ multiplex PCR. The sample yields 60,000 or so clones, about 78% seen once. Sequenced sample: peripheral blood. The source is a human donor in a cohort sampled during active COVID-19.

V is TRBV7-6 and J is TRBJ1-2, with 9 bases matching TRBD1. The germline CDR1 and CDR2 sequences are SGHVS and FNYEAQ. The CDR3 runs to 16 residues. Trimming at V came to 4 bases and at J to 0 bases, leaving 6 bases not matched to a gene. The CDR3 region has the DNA TGTGCCAGCAGCTCTCACCGGGACAGGGCTAACTATGGCTACACCTTC. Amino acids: CASSSHRDRANYGYTF.

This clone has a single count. CDR3 nucleotide sequence: TGTGCCAGCAGTTACCCCTCGAGGCTAGCGGGACCACAACGCACAGATACGCAGTATTTT. This sequence encodes CASSYPSRLAGPQRTDTQYF. This sequence joins TRBV6-2 or TRBV6-3 and TRBJ2-3; 9 bases match TRBD2. The CDR3 length is 20 residues. Germline V CDR1 and CDR2: MNHEY, SVGEGT. V was clipped by 2 bases and J by 1 base; unmatched bases: 16.

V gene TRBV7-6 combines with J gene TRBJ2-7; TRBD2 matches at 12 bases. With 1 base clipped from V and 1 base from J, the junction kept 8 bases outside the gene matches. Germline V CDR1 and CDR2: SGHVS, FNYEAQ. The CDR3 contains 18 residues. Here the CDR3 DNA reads TGTGCCAGCAGCTTAGAGCCTAGCGGGAGGGCCGGTTCCTACGAGCAGTACTTC. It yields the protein CASSLEPSGRAGSYEQYF.

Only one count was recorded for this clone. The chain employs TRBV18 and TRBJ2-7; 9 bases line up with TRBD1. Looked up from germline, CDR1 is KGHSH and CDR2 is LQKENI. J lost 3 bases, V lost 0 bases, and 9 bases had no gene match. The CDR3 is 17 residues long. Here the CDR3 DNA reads TGTGCCAGCTCACCACCTTTTGTCGACAGGGGGGACTACGAGCAGTACTTC. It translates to CASSPPFVDRGDYEQYF.

Written as DNA, the CDR3 is TGTGCCAGCAGCTTAGGCCCTCAGGCAGGGGGCGCGTTTGGCTACACCTTC. It is translated as CASSLGPQAGGAFGYTF. The chain joins TRBV7-9 to TRBJ1-2; 8 bases are a match to TRBD1. Germline CDR1 reads SEHNR; CDR2 reads FQNEAQ (reference sequence). With 1 base clipped from V and 7 bases from J, the junction kept 14 bases outside the gene matches. This CDR3 is 17 amino acids long.